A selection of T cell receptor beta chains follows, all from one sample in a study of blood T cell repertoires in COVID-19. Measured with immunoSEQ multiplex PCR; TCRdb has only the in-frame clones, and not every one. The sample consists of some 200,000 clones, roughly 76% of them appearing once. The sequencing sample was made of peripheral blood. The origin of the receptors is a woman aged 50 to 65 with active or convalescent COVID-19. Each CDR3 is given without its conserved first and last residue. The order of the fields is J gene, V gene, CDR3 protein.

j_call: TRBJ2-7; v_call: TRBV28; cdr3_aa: ASSSPGLADEQY
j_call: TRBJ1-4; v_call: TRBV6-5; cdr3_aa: ASEESPDTPKLF
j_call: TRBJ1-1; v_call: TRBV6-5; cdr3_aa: ASSLDRGRGEAF
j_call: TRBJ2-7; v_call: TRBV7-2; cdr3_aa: ASSYSVPSEQY
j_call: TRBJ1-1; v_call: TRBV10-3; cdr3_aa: ATGPSTEAF
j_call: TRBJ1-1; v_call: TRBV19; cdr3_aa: ASSIQGTGVPHTEAF
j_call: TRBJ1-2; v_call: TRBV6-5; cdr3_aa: ASSYWEGSDGYT
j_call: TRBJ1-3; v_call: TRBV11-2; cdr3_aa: ASSLITGEYGNTIY
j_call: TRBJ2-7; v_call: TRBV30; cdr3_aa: AWSQGSLGRYEQY
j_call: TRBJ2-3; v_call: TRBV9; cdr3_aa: ASSVRTSATDTQY